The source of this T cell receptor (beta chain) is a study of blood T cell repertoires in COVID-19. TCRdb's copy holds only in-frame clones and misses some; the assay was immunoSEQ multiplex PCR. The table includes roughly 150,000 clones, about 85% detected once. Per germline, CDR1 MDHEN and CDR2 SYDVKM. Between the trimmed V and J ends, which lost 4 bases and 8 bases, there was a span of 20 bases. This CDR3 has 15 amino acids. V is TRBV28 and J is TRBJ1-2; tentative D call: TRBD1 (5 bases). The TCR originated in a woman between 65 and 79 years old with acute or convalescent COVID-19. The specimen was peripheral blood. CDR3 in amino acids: CASSSTVAGNDGYTF. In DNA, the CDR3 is TGTGCCAGCAGTTCGACGGTGGCAGGGAACGACGGCTACACCTTC.